These 21 T cell receptor beta chains were sequenced from one sample in a study of T-cell reconstitution after alpha-beta-depleted transplantation in children. Unique molecular identifiers featured in how the TCRbeta library was prepared. Via MiXCR, TCRdb re-called the PCR reads, giving one row per CDR3 protein. The table includes hundreds of thousands of distinct CDR3 sequences, over 10% detected once. The material was PBMCs, obtained before TCRalphabeta/CD19-depleted stem cell transplant. These receptors were collected from a girl aged 2 to 9 with congenital amegakaryocytic thrombocytopenia, due to receive a stem cell transplant.

This clonotype was counted between two and nine times. The chain carries TRBV7-9 and TRBJ2-3, with D perhaps TRBD1 or TRBD2 (5 bases each). The CDR3 sequence is 12 residues long. Germline loops: CDR1 SEHNR, CDR2 FQNEAQ (reference sequence). V lost 5 bases and J 4 bases, leaving 7 bases between the germline ends. DNA of the CDR3: TGTGCCAGCAGCCGGGGCTCAGATACGCAGTATTTT. Translation: CASSRGSDTQYF.

This clonotype has just a few counts. For the CDR3, the DNA is TGTGCCACCGATACGGACAAAAGCTCCTATAATTCACCCCTCCACTTT. Protein sequence: CATDTDKSSYNSPLHF. The chain recombines TRBV7-9 with TRBJ1-6; possible D gene TRBD1, 5 bases. This CDR3 contains 16 residues. The germline gives CDR1 SEHNR, CDR2 FQNEAQ (reference sequence). Trimming took 10 bases from V and 0 from J, leaving 16 bases between them.

This clonotype was seen only a few times. This chain uses TRBV2 with TRBJ2-5; D possibly uses TRBD1 or TRBD2 (5 bases each). The CDR3 has 12 amino acids. V dropped 7 bases and J dropped 3 bases, with 9 bases sitting between them. Germline V CDR1 and CDR2: SNHLY, FYNNEI. CDR3 DNA: TGTGCCAGCATCATGGGGGAAGAGACCCAGTACTTC. It encodes CASIMGEETQYF.

This clonotype was seen repeatedly, ten times or more. This rearrangement joins TRBV12-3 or TRBV12-4 to TRBJ2-7, with D maybe TRBD2 (5 bases). This CDR3 comprises 15 residues. V was cut by 3 bases and J by 6 bases, with 18 bases left in between. CDR3 sequence reads: CASSFFSNGVGEQYF. CDR3 DNA: TGTGCCAGCAGTTTCTTCTCCAACGGGGTCGGCGAGCAGTACTTC.

This clonotype has only a few counts. This chain uses TRBV2 with TRBJ2-1; 7 bases match TRBD2. The germline V gene has CDR1 SNHLY and CDR2 FYNNEI. There are 17 residues in the CDR3. Trimming took 5 bases from V and 0 from J; bases not matched to a gene: 10. CDR3 nucleotides: TGTGCCAGCAGTACCCCCATAGCGGGTGGCTCCTACAATGAGCAGTTCTTC. Its translation: CASSTPIAGGSYNEQFF.

A few counts support this clonotype. V is TRBV30 and J is TRBJ2-3, with D possibly TRBD1 on 6 matching bases. Germline V gives CDR1 GTSNPN, CDR2 SVGIG (reference sequence). Trimming removed 0 bases from V and 4 bases from J, with 8 bases in between. CDR3 length: 13 residues. CDR3 amino acids: CAWSVQGADTQYF. The CDR3 nucleotides are TGTGCCTGGAGTGTACAGGGCGCAGATACGCAGTATTTT.

This clonotype appeared many times. The chain is built from TRBV20-1 and TRBJ2-3; D remains unclear. Trimming took off 2 bases at V and 2 bases at J, with 17 bases between the two ends. The CDR3 spans 16 residues. Germline V gene sequence: CDR1 DFQATT, CDR2 SNEGSKA (reference sequence). The CDR3 coding sequence is TGCAGTGCTAGACGACCCGGACGAATAATCACAGATACGCAGTATTTT. It translates to CSARRPGRIITDTQYF.

This clonotype was recorded at least ten times. V and J are TRBV5-1 and TRBJ2-3; D is tentatively TRBD1 or TRBD2 (6 bases each). Germline V gives CDR1 SGHRS, CDR2 YFSETQ. Deletions cut 4 bases from V and 0 bases from J, with 15 bases between. The CDR3 length is 16 residues. Written as DNA, the CDR3 is TGCGCCAGCAGCATGGGGGCGGGAACTAGCACAGATACGCAGTATTTT. Translation gives CASSMGAGTSTDTQYF.

This clonotype was seen many times. The chain uses TRBV5-6 and TRBJ2-7; D may match TRBD1 or TRBD2 (6 bases each). The germline V and J ends were trimmed by 2 bases and 4 bases, with 10 bases remaining between them. The CDR3 extends over 13 amino acids. CDR1 is SGHDT and CDR2 is YYEEEE in the germline V gene. The CDR3, as DNA: TGTGCCAGCAGCTTTAGGGGGGAGTACGAGCAGTACTTC. Translated: CASSFRGEYEQYF.

The sample holds a few counts of this clonotype. This chain uses TRBV5-1 with TRBJ2-5; D perhaps matches TRBD2 (5 bases). This CDR3 contains 16 residues. The V gene's germline CDR1 is SGHRS and CDR2 YFSETQ. V gave up 0 bases and J gave up 5 bases, with 17 bases separating them. The CDR3 nucleotides read TGCGCCAGCAGCTTGGGTCTTGGTTCTGGCGGGGAGACCCAGTACTTC. Translated: CASSLGLGSGGETQYF.

This clonotype was observed many times. Its ends do not fully match the called genes, so a read error is possible. This chain uses TRBV5-1 with TRBJ1-3; D is perhaps TRBD1 (5 bases). The CDR3 is 10 amino acids. Germline V gives CDR1 SGHRS, CDR2 YFSETQ. The CDR3 sequence is CASSGRRGPF. The DNA of the CDR3 is TGCGCCAGCAGCGGAAGGAGGGGACCTTTT. The full variable domain, rest sourced from reference TRBV5-1 and TRBJ1-3, is KAGVTQTPRYLIKTRGQQVTLSCSPISGHRSVSWYQQTPGQGLQFLFEYFSETQRNKGNFPGRFSGRQFSNSRSEMNVSTLELGDSALYLCASSGRRGPFGEGSWLTVV.

The chain employs TRBV11-1 and TRBJ2-7, with 7 bases that match TRBD1. Germline V gene data show CDR1 as SGHAT and CDR2 as FQDESV (reference sequence). This CDR3 spans 13 amino acids. The trim removed 8 bases at V and 3 bases at J, leaving 7 bases unmatched. CDR3 nucleotide sequence: TGTGCCAGCGCCCGAGGGGGCCACTACGAGCAGTACTTC. Protein: CASARGGHYEQYF.

This sequence joins TRBV12-3 or TRBV12-4 and TRBJ2-1, with TRBD2 matching 10 bases. There are 15 residues in the CDR3. J gave up 8 bases and V 7 bases, and 11 bases lay outside the gene matches. Here the CDR3 DNA reads TGTGCCAGCACCTCCCCCAGGCTAGCGGGAGATGAGCAGTTCTTC. It codes for CASTSPRLAGDEQFF.

The CDR3 here is CASSLDLASTDTQYF. CDR3 in DNA: TGCGCCAGCAGCTTGGATCTGGCTAGCACAGATACGCAGTATTTT. The chain is built from TRBV5-1 and TRBJ2-3; D unclear. The germline V gene encodes CDR1 SGHRS and CDR2 YFSETQ. Trimming stripped 0 bases from V and 0 bases from J, with 8 bases between. This CDR3 has 15 amino acids. The full variable domain, completed using reference TRBV5-1 and TRBJ2-3, is KAGVTQTPRYLIKTRGQQVTLSCSPISGHRSVSWYQQTPGQGLQFLFEYFSETQRNKGNFPGRFSGRQFSNSRSEMNVSTLELGDSALYLCASSLDLASTDTQYFGPGTRLTVL.

This clonotype was counted many times. The CDR3 bases are TGTGCCAGCAGTCCGGGAGGCGAAGAGCAGTACTTC. Protein product: CASSPGGEEQYF. The V and J genes are TRBV27 and TRBJ2-7; TRBD2 matches 7 bases. The CDR3 is 12 amino acids. The germline gives CDR1 MNHEY, CDR2 SMNVEV (reference sequence). V trimming: 5 bases; J trimming: 7 bases; junction bases outside the gene matches: 5.

The gene calls are TRBV2 and TRBJ2-4, with TRBD2 matching 8 bases. Germline V gene sequence: CDR1 SNHLY, CDR2 FYNNEI. V lost 7 bases and J lost 8; bases outside the gene matches: 4. The CDR3 runs to 12 residues. The CDR3 DNA follows: TGTGCCAGCACCGGAGCGGGGGACATTCAGTACTTC. This sequence encodes CASTGAGDIQYF. Supplemented by reference TRBV2 and TRBJ2-4, the full variable domain reads EPEVTQTPSHQVTQMGQEVILRCVPISNHLYFYWYRQILGQKVEFLVSFYNNEISEKSEIFDDQFSVERPDGSNFTLKIRSTKLEDSAMYFCASTGAGDIQYFGAGTRLSVL.

This clonotype turned up a few times. The rearrangement joins TRBV28 to TRBJ2-1, with D unclear. The CDR3 covers 14 residues. The V gene's germline CDR1 is MDHEN and CDR2 SYDVKM. Deletions cut 7 bases from V and 0 bases from J, with 10 bases between. Here the CDR3 reads CASMTFLSYNEQFF. The CDR3 bases are TGTGCCAGCATGACTTTTCTCTCCTACAATGAGCAGTTCTTC.

The chain recombines TRBV29-1 with TRBJ2-7; D may be TRBD2 (6 bases). This CDR3 has 13 amino acids. V was trimmed by 2 bases and J by 5 bases, leaving 13 bases between them. Germline CDR1 SQVTM, CDR2 ANQGSEA. DNA of the CDR3: TGCAGCGTTGAAACGGGAGTGGGCGACGAGCAGTACTTC. Amino acid sequence: CSVETGVGDEQYF.

In this sample, this clonotype turned up many times. V usage is TRBV29-1 and J usage is TRBJ2-1; D might be TRBD2 (5 bases). This CDR3 contains 14 residues. Germline-derived CDR1 and CDR2 are SQVTM and ANQGSEA. Trimming shortened V by 3 bases and J by 5 bases, and 14 bases separated the two germline ends. The CDR3 region has the DNA TGCAGCGTTGATGGGAGTAGCGTCCACAATGAGCAGTTCTTC. This gives the protein CSVDGSSVHNEQFF.

This clonotype has at least ten counts. The chain has TRBV9 and TRBJ2-3, with a possible D match to TRBD2 (6 bases). Trimming took off 2 bases at V and 8 bases at J, with 24 bases between the two ends. The germline CDR1 and CDR2 sequences are SGDLS and YYNGEE. The CDR3 is made up of 17 amino acids. Written as DNA, the CDR3 is TGTGCCAGCAGCGTCGGAGGAGGATGGGAGGTGGTGGTTACGCAGTATTTT. As protein: CASSVGGGWEVVVTQYF.

In nucleotides, the CDR3 is TGTGCCAGCAGCTTATTCGGGTTCGGGGAGCTGTTTTTT. It codes for CASSLFGFGELFF. The chain recombines TRBV7-8 with TRBJ2-2; D call uncertain. The CDR3 runs to 13 residues. With 2 bases removed from V and 7 bases from J, the gap between germline ends came to 8 bases. The V gene's germline CDR1 is SGHVS and CDR2 FQNEAQ.